This TCR beta chain was identified during a study of Ad26.COV2.S vaccination and SARS-CoV-2 variants (dated by TCRdb to the early 2020s). At the level of the whole study: TCRbeta repertoire sequencing was used to assess the specificity and breadth of SARS-CoV-2-reactive T cell receptors after Ad26.COV2.S vaccination. A total of 32 samples were included in the TCR-sequenced set, comprising roughly 19 Ad26.COV2.S vaccine recipients, 5 placebo recipients and 8 SARS-CoV-2 convalescent individuals. The investigation overall reported the following: Substantial breadth of spike-specific CD8+ and CD4+ T cell responses was reported after vaccination. Non-spike TCR breadth was comparable between vaccine and placebo recipients, consistent with the vaccine containing only spike. Higher spike-specific TCR breadth was observed in Ad26.COV2.S recipients than in placebo recipients (P = 0.0014). It was noted by the authors that total T cell responses may have been underestimated by the TCR breadth and depth analyses.

About this clone: Its specific antigen is unknown. Base qualities are not provided; no much larger clone lies one nucleotide away.

TCRbeta CDR3 regions were sequenced with the immunoSEQ Assay. After extraction, genomic DNA underwent amplification by bias-controlled multiplex PCR, followed by high-throughput sequencing. As for how the authors treated the data: To quantify the absolute abundance of each unique TCRbeta CDR3 region, sequences were collapsed and filtered. T cell fraction was estimated by normalizing TCRbeta template counts to usable DNA, which was measured by amplifying reference genes present in all nucleated cells. Repertoire TCRs were annotated as SARS-CoV-2-specific by exact matching of V gene, CDR3 amino acid sequence and J gene to a known reactive TCR set. The reference SARS-CoV-2 TCR set was derived from MIRA and filtered for enrichment in COVID-19-positive ImmuneCODE repertoires, a step that removed public or cross-reactive TCRs. Using the MIRA antigens, annotated TCRs were further analysed by specific ORF or by position within an ORF. Depth was the summed frequency of annotated unique rearrangements, while breadth was defined as annotated unique rearrangements over total unique productive rearrangements. Two-sided Wilcoxon rank-sum tests were used to compare TCR breadth between groups. TCRdb obtained this table from immuneACCESS and retained in-frame rearrangements with V and J assigned. These tables miss some clones; where compared with another copy, unresolved V genes account for less than half of the shortfall, and the remainder is unexplained. V, J and clone size reflect that table, while D and trimming were determined from the DNA. The sample table records some 180,000 clones; around 88% of these occur just once. Less than 6% of the sample is held by the ten biggest clonotypes.

The junction shows trimming of 6 bases on V and 6 bases on J, plus 11 bases between the germline ends. Inclusive of the bounding cysteine and phenylalanine, the CDR3 is 12 residues long. Only the CDR3 DNA is retained, 36 bases long and in frame from the first base. According to the study, the label for this sample's time point signals: individuals recovered from natural SARS-CoV-2 infection. The starting material was peripheral blood, obtained after recovery from COVID-19. The sequence was obtained from a human donor who had recovered from COVID-19. The rearranged chain carries TRBV12-3 or TRBV12-4 and TRBJ1-1, with the D gene not confidently named. The nucleotides read TGTGCCAGCAGCCGACCTGGGGCTGAAGCTTTCTTT. Its protein is CASSRPGAEAFF.